The following is a T cell receptor (beta chain) sequence with its context. The entry originates in a study of OX40 agonist ivuxolimab in advanced cancers. Looking at the study overall: Partial responses occurred in three patients (one hepatocellular carcinoma, two cutaneous melanoma).

Profiling relied on immunoSEQ multiplex PCR, and the TCRdb table lists in-frame clones only, not all of them. The repertoire holds some 80,000 clones, with 70% to 90% as singletons. Germline assignment: CDR1 MGHRA and CDR2 YSYEKL. The V and J ends lost 2 bases and 1 base, in that order; junction bases with no gene match: 11. The CDR3 loop spans 19 amino acids. The chain has TRBV4-1 and TRBJ2-2; 9 nucleotides align to TRBD2. The sample here was CD4+ or CD8+ T cells sorted from blood, taken in a trial of the OX40 agonist ivuxolimab. This TCR was recovered from an adult with an advanced solid tumor such as melanoma, head and neck, liver or kidney cancer. The CDR3 nucleotides read TGCGCCAGCAGCCAACCTAAGGTGGAAGCGGGAGGGAACACCGGGGAGCTGTTTTTT. It translates to CASSQPKVEAGGNTGELFF.